This T cell receptor (beta chain) was sequenced during a study of neurological immune-mediated disorders. The V gene's germline CDR1 is SQVTM and CDR2 ANQGSEA. The CDR3 is made up of 12 amino acids. Losses at the gene ends were 3 bases for V and 6 bases for J; bases not matched to a gene: 2. Study-level findings and limits: While HTLV-1-associated myelopathy showed the greatest TCR clonal expansion, multiple sclerosis showed the least, falling below healthy controls.

This clonotype was seen repeatedly, ten times or more. Its antigen is unidentified. The authors made cDNA by 5'RACE with 10-nucleotide random UMIs. TCRdb re-analysed the 5' RACE reads in MiXCR, keeping a single row per CDR3 protein. Counted here are fewer than 50,000 distinct CDR3 sequences, 13% occurring once; the ten biggest clones make up approximately 10%. Stated time point: longitudinal time-point 3. The sequence was collected from a man aged 30 to 39 in good health. The material sequenced was PBMCs. The chain couples TRBV29-1 to TRBJ2-1; 7 bases are shared with TRBD2. The CDR3 region has the DNA TGCAGCGTTGACGGGGGGTCCAATGAGCAGTTCTTC. It translates to CSVDGGSNEQFF.